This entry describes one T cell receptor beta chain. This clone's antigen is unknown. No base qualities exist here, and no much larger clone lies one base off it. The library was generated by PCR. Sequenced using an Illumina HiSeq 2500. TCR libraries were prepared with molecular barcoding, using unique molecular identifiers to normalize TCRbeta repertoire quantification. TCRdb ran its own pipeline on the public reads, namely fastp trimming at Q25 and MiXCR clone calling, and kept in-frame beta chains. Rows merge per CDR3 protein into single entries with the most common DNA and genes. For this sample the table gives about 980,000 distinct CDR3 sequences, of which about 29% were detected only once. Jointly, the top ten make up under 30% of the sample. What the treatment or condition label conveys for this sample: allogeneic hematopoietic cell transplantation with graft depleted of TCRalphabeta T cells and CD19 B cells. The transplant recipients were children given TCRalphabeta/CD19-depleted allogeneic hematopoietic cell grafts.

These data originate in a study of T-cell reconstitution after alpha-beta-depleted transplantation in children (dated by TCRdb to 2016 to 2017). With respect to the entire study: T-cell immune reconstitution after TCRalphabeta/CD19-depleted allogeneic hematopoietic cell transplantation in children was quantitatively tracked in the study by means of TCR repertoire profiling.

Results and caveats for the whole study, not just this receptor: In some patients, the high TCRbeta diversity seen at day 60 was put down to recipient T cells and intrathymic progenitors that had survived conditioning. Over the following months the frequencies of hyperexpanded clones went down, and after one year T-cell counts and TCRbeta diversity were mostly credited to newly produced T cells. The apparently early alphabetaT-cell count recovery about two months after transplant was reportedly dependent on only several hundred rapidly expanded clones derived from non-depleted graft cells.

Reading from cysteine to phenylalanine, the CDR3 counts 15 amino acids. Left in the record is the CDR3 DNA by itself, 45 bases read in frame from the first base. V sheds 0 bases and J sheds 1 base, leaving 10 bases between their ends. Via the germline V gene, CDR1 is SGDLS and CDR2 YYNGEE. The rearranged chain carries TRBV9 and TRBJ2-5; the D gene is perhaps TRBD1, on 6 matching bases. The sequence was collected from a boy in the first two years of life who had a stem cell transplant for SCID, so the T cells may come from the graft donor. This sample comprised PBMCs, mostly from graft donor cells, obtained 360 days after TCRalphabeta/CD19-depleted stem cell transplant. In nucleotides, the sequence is TGTGCCAGCAGCGTAGCCAGGGGCCTCCAAGAGACCCAGTACTTC. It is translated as CASSVARGLQETQYF.